Included here is one TCR beta chain sequence, with context. The antigen is unknown. One end of the junction varies from germline; a read error may be responsible. This sample was taken from a study of identical twins. Via MiXCR, TCRdb re-called the 5' RACE reads, giving one row per CDR3 protein. The table shows 1.5 million to 2 million distinct CDR3 sequences, with 32% occurring only once. Germline V gene data show CDR1 as SGHDT and CDR2 as YYEEEE. The CDR3 spans 12 residues. Regarding the study as a whole: It was cross-sectional statistical analysis, not following the same donors, that the conclusions relied on. Fewer insertions marked abundant cord blood beta clonotypes; young adult naive trended weakly, memory not at all. Modelling approaches yielded underestimates of out-of-frame TCR alpha sharing between monozygotic twins.

The donors were all healthy and Caucasian. This rearrangement joins TRBV5-6 to TRBJ1-1, with D unclear. The clonotype originates from a newborn girl in good health. The source material was cord blood. CDR3 DNA sequence: TGTGTCAGCAGCGACGGGAAGGCTGAAGCTTTCTTT. Translated: CVSSDGKAEAFF.